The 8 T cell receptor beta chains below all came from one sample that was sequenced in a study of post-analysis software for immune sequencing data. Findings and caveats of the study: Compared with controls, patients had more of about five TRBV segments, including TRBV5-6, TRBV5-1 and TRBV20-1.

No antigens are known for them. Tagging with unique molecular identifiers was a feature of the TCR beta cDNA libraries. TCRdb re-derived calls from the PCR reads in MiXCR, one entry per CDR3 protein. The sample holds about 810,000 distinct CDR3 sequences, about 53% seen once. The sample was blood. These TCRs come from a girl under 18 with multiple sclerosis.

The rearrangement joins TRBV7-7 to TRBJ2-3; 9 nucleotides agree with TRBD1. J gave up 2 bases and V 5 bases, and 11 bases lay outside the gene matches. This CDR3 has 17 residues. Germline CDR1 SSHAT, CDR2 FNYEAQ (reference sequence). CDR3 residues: CASSPLTGTGNTDTQYF. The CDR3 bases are TGTGCCAGCAGCCCACTGACAGGGACAGGGAACACAGATACGCAGTATTTT. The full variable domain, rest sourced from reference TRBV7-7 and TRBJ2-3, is GAGVSQSPRYKVTKRGQDVTLRCDPISSHATLYWYQQALGQGPEFLTYFNYEAQPDKSGLPSDRFSAERPEGSISTLTIQRTEQRDSAMYRCASSPLTGTGNTDTQYFGPGTRLTVL.

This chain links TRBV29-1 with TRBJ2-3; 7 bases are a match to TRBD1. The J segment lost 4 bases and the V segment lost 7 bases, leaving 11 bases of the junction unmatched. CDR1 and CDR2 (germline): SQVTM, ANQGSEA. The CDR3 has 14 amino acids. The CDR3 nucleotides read TGCAGCGCCCCGGGACAGAATGCGGCAGATACGCAGTATTTT. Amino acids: CSAPGQNAADTQYF.

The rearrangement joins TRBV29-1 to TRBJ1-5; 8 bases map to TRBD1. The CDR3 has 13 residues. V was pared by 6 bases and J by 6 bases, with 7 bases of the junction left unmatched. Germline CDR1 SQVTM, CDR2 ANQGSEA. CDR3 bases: TGCAGCGTCACGGACAGGGTGGGTCAGCCCCAGCATTTT. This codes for CSVTDRVGQPQHF. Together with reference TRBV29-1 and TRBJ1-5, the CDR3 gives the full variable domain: SAVISQKPSRDICQRGTSLTIQCQVDSQVTMMFWYRQQPGQSLTLIATANQGSEATYESGFVIDKFPISRPNLTFSTLTVSNMSPEDSSIYLCSVTDRVGQPQHFGDGTRLSIL.

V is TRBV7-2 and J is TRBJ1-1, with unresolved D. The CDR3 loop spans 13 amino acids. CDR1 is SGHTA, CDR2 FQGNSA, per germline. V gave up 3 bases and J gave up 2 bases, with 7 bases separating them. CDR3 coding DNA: TGTGCCAGCAGCTTGGACTTCAACACTGAAGCTTTCTTT. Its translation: CASSLDFNTEAFF.

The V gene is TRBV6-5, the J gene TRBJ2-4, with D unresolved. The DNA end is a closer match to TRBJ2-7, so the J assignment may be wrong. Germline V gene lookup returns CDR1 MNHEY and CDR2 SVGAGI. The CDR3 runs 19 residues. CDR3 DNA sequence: TGTGCCAGCAGTTACTCCCTGGCCACCTCCCTGAGAGGATCCTACGAGCAGTACTTC. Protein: CASSYSLATSLRGSYEQYF.

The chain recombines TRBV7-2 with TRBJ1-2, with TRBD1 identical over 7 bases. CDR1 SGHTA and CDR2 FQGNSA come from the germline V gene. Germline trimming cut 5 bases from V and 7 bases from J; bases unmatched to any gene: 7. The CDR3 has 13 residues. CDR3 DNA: TGTGCCAGCAGCGGAGGGGGCAGGCCTGGCTACACCTTC. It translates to CASSGGGRPGYTF.

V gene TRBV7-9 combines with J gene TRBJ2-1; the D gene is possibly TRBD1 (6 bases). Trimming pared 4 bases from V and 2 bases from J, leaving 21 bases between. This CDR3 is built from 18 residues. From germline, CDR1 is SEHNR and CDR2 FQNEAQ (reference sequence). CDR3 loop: CASSYLRGRDRTYNEQFF. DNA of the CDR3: TGTGCCAGCAGCTACCTTCGAGGCCGAGACAGGACCTACAATGAGCAGTTCTTC.

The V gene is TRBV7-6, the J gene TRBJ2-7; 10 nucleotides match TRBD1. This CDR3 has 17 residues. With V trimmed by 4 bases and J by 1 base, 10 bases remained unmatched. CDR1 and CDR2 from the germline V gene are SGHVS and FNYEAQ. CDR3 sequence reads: CASSSDLGQGESYEQYF. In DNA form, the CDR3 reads TGTGCCAGCAGCTCAGACCTAGGACAGGGGGAATCCTACGAGCAGTACTTC.